This T cell receptor beta chain is drawn from a study of beta chain features in type 1 diabetes. Since all of the isolated RNA was reverse transcribed, expressed TCRB transcripts were what got sequenced. The method was immunoSEQ multiplex PCR; TCRdb's version includes in-frame clones alone and lacks a portion of them. Here the sample spans 500,000 to 700,000 clones, roughly a sixth being singletons. Turning to this clone: Its matching antigen is unknown.

Averaging about 120 mL, one heparinised blood draw was given by each donor. General study results and limits: More deletions and fewer insertions at VDJ junctions were found in patients with type 1 diabetes. A greater similarity of naive, central memory and Treg TCRB repertoires was seen among patients than among healthy donors.

The V gene lost 2 bases and the J gene lost 1 base, with 8 bases spanning the gap. Germline values: CDR1 MNHNY, CDR2 SVGAGI (reference sequence). There are 14 residues in the CDR3. Sequences were obtained from naive CD4+ T cells from blood. The chain carries TRBV6-6 and TRBJ2-5; TRBD1 is a possible D gene (5 bases). This sequence was found in a young man in good health. The CDR3 DNA sequence: TGTGCCAGCAGTTACGGCACAGGCCAAGAGACCCAGTACTTC. Translated, it gives CASSYGTGQETQYF.